This T cell receptor beta chain was sequenced in a study of control samples from healthy donors and cancer patients. TCRdb's copy holds only in-frame clones and misses some; the assay was immunoSEQ multiplex PCR. The table shows some 190,000 clones, with about 90% occurring only once. CDR3 length equals 15 residues. Germline V lookup: CDR1 SGHTA, CDR2 FQGNSA. V trimming: 5 bases; J trimming: 4 bases; junction bases outside the gene matches: 10. The sample comprised blood. The chain is built from TRBV7-2 and TRBJ1-2; TRBD1 matches 7 bases. The TCR originated in a man in his thirties or forties in good health. CDR3 region: CASSLRQGPGYGYTF. CDR3 nucleotide sequence: TGTGCCAGCAGCCTACGACAGGGCCCTGGCTATGGCTACACCTTC.